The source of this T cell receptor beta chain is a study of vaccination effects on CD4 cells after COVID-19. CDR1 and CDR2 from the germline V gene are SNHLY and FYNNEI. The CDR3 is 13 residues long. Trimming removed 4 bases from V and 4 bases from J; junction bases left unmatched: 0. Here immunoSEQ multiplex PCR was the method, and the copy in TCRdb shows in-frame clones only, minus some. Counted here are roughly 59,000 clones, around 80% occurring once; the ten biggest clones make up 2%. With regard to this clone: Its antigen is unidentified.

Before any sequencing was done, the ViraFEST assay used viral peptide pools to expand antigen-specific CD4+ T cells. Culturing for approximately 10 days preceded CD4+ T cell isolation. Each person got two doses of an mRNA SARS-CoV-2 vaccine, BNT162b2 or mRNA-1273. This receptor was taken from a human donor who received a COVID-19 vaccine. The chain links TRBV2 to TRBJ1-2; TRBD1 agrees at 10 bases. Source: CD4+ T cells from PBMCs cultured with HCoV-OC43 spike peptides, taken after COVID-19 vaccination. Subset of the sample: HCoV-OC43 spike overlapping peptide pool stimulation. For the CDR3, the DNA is TGTGCCAGCAGTGGGACAGGGGGCTATGGCTACACCTTC. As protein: CASSGTGGYGYTF.